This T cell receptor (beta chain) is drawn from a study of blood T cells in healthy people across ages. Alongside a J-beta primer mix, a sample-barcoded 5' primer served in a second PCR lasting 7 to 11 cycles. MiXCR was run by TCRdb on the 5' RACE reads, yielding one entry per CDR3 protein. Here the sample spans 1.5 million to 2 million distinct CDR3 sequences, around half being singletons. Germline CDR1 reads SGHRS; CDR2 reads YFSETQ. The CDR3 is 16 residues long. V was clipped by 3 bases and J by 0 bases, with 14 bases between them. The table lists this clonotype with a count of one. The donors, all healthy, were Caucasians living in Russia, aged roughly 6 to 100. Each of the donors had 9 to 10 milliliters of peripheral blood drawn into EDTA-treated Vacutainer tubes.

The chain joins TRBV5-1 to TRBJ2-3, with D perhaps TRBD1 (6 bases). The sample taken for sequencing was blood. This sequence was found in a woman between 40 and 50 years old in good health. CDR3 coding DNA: TGCGCCAGCAGCTCCGGACAGACCTCTAGCACAGATACGCAGTATTTT. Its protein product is CASSSGQTSSTDTQYF.